These 8 T cell receptor beta chains share one sample of origin, sequenced in a study of cytomegalovirus exposure and HLA in healthy donors. PCR employed 60 Vbeta and 13 Jbeta primers. Sequencing used immunoSEQ multiplex PCR; TCRdb keeps in-frame clones, though not all of them. This sample's clone table lists 200,000 to 250,000 clones. The sample taken for sequencing was PBMCs. These receptors originate from a girl between 2 and 10 years old in good health and CMV-seropositive.

The gene calls are TRBV25-1 and TRBJ2-3; tentative D call: TRBD1 (5 bases). Trimming cost V 7 bases and J 2 bases, with 16 bases left between them. Germline V gives CDR1 MGHDK, CDR2 SYGVNS. The CDR3 has 15 residues. In DNA form, the CDR3 reads TGTGCCAGCACCAAGGGGCTCATGACCACAGATACGCAGTATTTT. It yields the protein CASTKGLMTTDTQYF.

CDR3: CASSIVFRTGNTGELFF. The CDR3 bases are TGTGCCAGTAGTATAGTATTTAGAACGGGTAACACCGGGGAGCTGTTTTTT. V usage is TRBV19 and J usage is TRBJ2-2, with D unresolved. The CDR3 runs to 17 residues. V was clipped by 1 base and J by 2 bases, with 14 bases between them. Per germline, CDR1 LNHDA and CDR2 SQIVND (reference sequence). Complete variable domain (other parts from reference TRBV19 and TRBJ2-2): DGGITQSPKYLFRKEGQNVTLSCEQNLNHDAMYWYRQDPGQGLRLIYYSQIVNDFQKGDIAEGYSVSREKKESFPLTVTSAQKNPTAFYLCASSIVFRTGNTGELFFGEGSRLTVL.

CDR3 in amino acids: CASSPTTVPTIYGYTF. In nucleotides, the CDR3 is TGTGCCAGCAGTCCAACAACAGTACCTACCATCTATGGCTACACCTTC. The V gene is TRBV28, the J gene TRBJ1-2; no clear D. With 5 bases removed from V and 4 bases from J, the gap between germline ends came to 20 bases. The CDR3 length is 16 residues. The germline V gene has CDR1 MDHEN and CDR2 SYDVKM.

V gene TRBV5-4 combines with J gene TRBJ2-3; D gene unclear. Germline CDR1 reads SGHNT; CDR2 reads YYREEE (reference sequence). The CDR3 is made up of 14 amino acids. Trimming stripped 6 bases from V and 0 bases from J, with 11 bases between. In nucleotides, the CDR3 is TGTGCCAGCACCTCTGAGGCCAGCACAGATACGCAGTATTTT. Protein: CASTSEASTDTQYF.

The chain links TRBV10-3 to TRBJ1-3; D is unclear. The germline CDR1 and CDR2 sequences are ENHRY and SYGVKD. The V end lost 4 bases, the J end lost 1 base, and 8 bases lay between the germline ends. The CDR3 is 14 residues long. The CDR3 DNA sequence: TGTGCCATCAGTGGTGCGTGGTCTGGAAACACCATATATTTT. Protein: CAISGAWSGNTIYF.

V and J are TRBV5-1 and TRBJ2-3, with 7 bases aligning to TRBD2. The V gene end was trimmed by 1 base and the J gene end by 6 bases; junction bases not matched to a gene: 11. The length of the CDR3 is 16 residues. Germline values: CDR1 SGHRS, CDR2 YFSETQ. The CDR3 nucleotides are TGCGCCAGCAGCTTGTCCGGCGGGAGATATGAGGATACGCAGTATTTT. Encoded protein: CASSLSGGRYEDTQYF.

The J gene is TRBJ2-2, the V gene TRBV5-1; TRBD1 might be the D (6 bases). V was trimmed by 4 bases and J by 1 base, leaving 8 bases between them. Germline-derived CDR1 and CDR2 are SGHRS and YFSETQ. This CDR3 region has 14 residues. Here the CDR3 DNA reads TGCGCCAGCAGCAGCAGGGGGAACACCGGGGAGCTGTTTTTT. Translation gives CASSSRGNTGELFF.

J is TRBJ1-5 and V is TRBV5-8; the D gene is possibly TRBD1 (5 bases). The CDR3 covers 14 residues. Germline V gene lookup returns CDR1 SGHTS and CDR2 YDEGEE. V shed 0 bases and J shed 3 bases, with 7 bases lying between them. CDR3 protein: CASSLEGPNQPQHF. The CDR3 DNA follows: TGTGCCAGCAGCTTGGAGGGGCCCAATCAGCCCCAGCATTTT.